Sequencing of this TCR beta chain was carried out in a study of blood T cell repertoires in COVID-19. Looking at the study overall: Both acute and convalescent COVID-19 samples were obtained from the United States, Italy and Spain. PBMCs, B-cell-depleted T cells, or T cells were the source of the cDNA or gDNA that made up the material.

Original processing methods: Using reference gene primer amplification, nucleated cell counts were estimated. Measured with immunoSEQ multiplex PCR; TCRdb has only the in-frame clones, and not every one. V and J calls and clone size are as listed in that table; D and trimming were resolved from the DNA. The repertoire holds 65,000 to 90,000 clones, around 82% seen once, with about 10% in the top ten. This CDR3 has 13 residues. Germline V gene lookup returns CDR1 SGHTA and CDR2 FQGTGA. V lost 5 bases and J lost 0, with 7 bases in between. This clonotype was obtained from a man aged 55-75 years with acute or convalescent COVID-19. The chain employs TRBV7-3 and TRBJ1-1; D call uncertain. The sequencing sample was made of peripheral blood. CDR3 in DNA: TGTGCCAGCAGCGAAACAATGAACACTGAAGCTTTCTTT. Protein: CASSETMNTEAFF.